This is a list of T cell receptor beta chains from one sample in a study of T cell responses to AZD1222 COVID-19 vaccine. Libraries were prepared by immunoSEQ multiplex PCR; TCRdb keeps only in-frame clonotypes and omits some of them. The sample carries around 100,000 clones, around 94% recorded once. The specimen was peripheral blood, collected on day 0 of AZD1222 vaccination. These TCRs come from an adult in good health. CDR3s include the opening cysteine and the closing phenylalanine or tryptophan. The D gene is left open where the match is weak. Clone sizes are given selectively: once, few, many, or a class where the clone is expanded.

v_gene,abundance,d_gene,j_gene,CDR3nt,CDR3aa
TRBV2,once,.,TRBJ2-5,TGTGCCAGCAGTGAAGCGCGGTTGGGTCCGGAGACCCAGTACTTC,CASSEARLGPETQYF
TRBV19,.,TRBD2,TRBJ2-1,TGTGCCAGTAGTATCCTAAGGACTAGCGGATACAATGAGCAGTTCTTC,CASSILRTSGYNEQFF
TRBV5-4,.,.,TRBJ2-5,TGTGCCAGCAGCCGGGACACCGAGACCCAGTACTTC,CASSRDTETQYF
TRBV18,.,TRBD1,TRBJ1-2,TGTGCCAGCTCACCATCAGGGGGATATGGCTACACCTTC,CASSPSGGYGYTF
TRBV2,.,TRBD2,TRBJ2-5,TGTGCCAGCAGTCATCCTGGACTAGCGGGAGTAGGGAAAGAGACCCAGTACTTC,CASSHPGLAGVGKETQYF
TRBV5-6,.,.,TRBJ2-1,TGTGCCAGCAGCTTCTCCGTCCAATCCTACAATGAGCAGTTCTTC,CASSFSVQSYNEQFF
TRBV3-1/TRBV3-2,.,.,TRBJ1-1,TGTGCCAGCACCCTGAGGGGGGCTGAAGCTTTCTTT,CASTLRGAEAFF
TRBV19,.,.,TRBJ1-2,TGTGCCAGTAAGGGGCCCGTCTATGGCTACACCTTC,CASKGPVYGYTF
TRBV7-2,.,.,TRBJ1-2,TGTGCCAGCAGCTTAGAAGGGGGCTACACCTTC,CASSLEGGYTF
TRBV7-3,.,TRBD2,TRBJ2-1,TGTGCCAGCAGCTTTAGCGGGGGGAACTACAATGAGCAGTTCTTC,CASSFSGGNYNEQFF
TRBV6-6,.,.,TRBJ1-2,TGTGCCAGCAGACCTACTTCTAACTATGGCTACACCTTC,CASRPTSNYGYTF
TRBV27,once,.,TRBJ1-3,TGTGCCAGCAGTCCCGCGGGTAGCTCTGGAAACACCATATATTTT,CASSPAGSSGNTIYF
TRBV30,.,.,TRBJ1-6,TGTGCCTGGAGTTACTCCCCGGGTTCACCCCTCCACTTT,CAWSYSPGSPLHF
TRBV15,.,.,TRBJ2-7,TGTGCCACCAGCAGAGGACTAACCTACGAGCAGTACTTC,CATSRGLTYEQYF
TRBV5-1,.,.,TRBJ1-1,TGCGCTAGCAGCTTAAGGGTCGAGACTGAAGCTTTCTTT,CASSLRVETEAFF
TRBV9,.,.,TRBJ2-7,TGTGCCAGCAGCCCCGGGACGGAATTTTACGAGCAGTACTTC,CASSPGTEFYEQYF
TRBV30,.,TRBD1,TRBJ2-7,TGTGCCTGGAGCGAGGGGGCGAGCTACGAGCAGTACTTC,CAWSEGASYEQYF
TRBV5-8,.,TRBD1,TRBJ1-2,TGTGCCAGCAGGCCCCGGACAGGGGCGCTGATCGGGGACTTC,CASRPRTGALIGDF
TRBV6-5,once,TRBD1,TRBJ1-2,TGTGCCAGCACCCGAACCCTACAGGGGGAGAGGGGCTACACCTTC,CASTRTLQGERGYTF
TRBV19,.,.,TRBJ1-1,TGTGCCAGTAGTAAGCTCAGGGGAACTGAAGCTTTCTTT,CASSKLRGTEAFF
TRBV3-1/TRBV3-2,.,TRBD2,TRBJ2-3,TGTGCCAGCAGCCAAGATGTGGCTAGCGGGAGCAGTGGCACAGATACGCAGTATTTT,CASSQDVASGSSGTDTQYF
TRBV28,once,.,TRBJ1-3,TGTGCCAGCAGCTCTGCAGGGAACTCTGGAAACACCATATATTTT,CASSSAGNSGNTIYF
TRBV12-3/TRBV12-4,.,TRBD1,TRBJ1-2,TGTGCCAGCAGCCGACAGGGGATCTATGGCTACACCTTC,CASSRQGIYGYTF
TRBV14,.,.,TRBJ1-1,TGTGCCAGCAGCCTTTTCAGGGGACACCAGGCTTTCTTT,CASSLFRGHQAFF
TRBV27,.,.,TRBJ2-6,TGTGCCAGCAGTCTGGCGGCCAGCGGGGCCAACGTCCTGACTTTC,CASSLAASGANVLTF
TRBV12-3/TRBV12-4,.,.,TRBJ1-4,TGTGCCAGCAGTCCCACTCTATCTGCACTGTTTTTT,CASSPTLSALFF
TRBV30,.,.,TRBJ1-3,TGTGCCTGGAGGGGCTCTGGAAACACCATATATTTT,CAWRGSGNTIYF
TRBV14,.,.,TRBJ1-2,TGTGCCAGCAGCCAAGTCGGGGCAGCCCCTCGGGGCTATGGCTACACCTTC,CASSQVGAAPRGYGYTF
TRBV6-5,once,.,TRBJ1-5,TGTGCCAGCAGTACCGACATTTATAGCAATCAGCCCCAGCATTTT,CASSTDIYSNQPQHF
TRBV5-6,.,TRBD2,TRBJ2-1,TGTGCCAGCGGTGGATTTTTTGGACTAGCGGGGTCTGGAGAGCAGTTCTTC,CASGGFFGLAGSGEQFF
TRBV24-1,.,.,TRBJ1-2,TGTGCCACCCGACAGGATGGCTACACCTTC,CATRQDGYTF
TRBV29-1,.,TRBD1,TRBJ1-2,TGCAGCGTGTCACAGGGGACCTATGGCTACACCTTC,CSVSQGTYGYTF
TRBV2,.,TRBD1,TRBJ1-2,TGTGCCACCACTTACCCGGGACAGGGACCCAACTATGGCTACACCTTC,CATTYPGQGPNYGYTF
TRBV7-9,once,.,TRBJ2-5,TGTGCCAGCAGCTTAGGCGGGTCACGAGAGACCCAGTACTTC,CASSLGGSRETQYF
TRBV5-8,.,TRBD1,TRBJ1-5,TGTGCCAGCAGCTTACGAACAGGGGATCAGCCCCAGCATTTT,CASSLRTGDQPQHF
TRBV4-1,once,.,TRBJ2-3,TGCGCCAGCAGCCAGGGGGGGCCTGGGACAGATACGCAGTATTTT,CASSQGGPGTDTQYF
TRBV30,.,.,TRBJ1-1,TGTGCCTGGACAGGGGCGGACACTGAAGCTTTCTTT,CAWTGADTEAFF
TRBV7-9,.,.,TRBJ1-4,TGTGCCAGCCCCTGGGGAGGGACCCATAATGAAAAACTGTTTTTT,CASPWGGTHNEKLFF
TRBV7-2,.,TRBD1,TRBJ1-4,TGTGCCAGCATGAGGACAGGGGGCGGCGAAAAACTGTTTTTT,CASMRTGGGEKLFF
TRBV13,.,.,TRBJ2-7,TGTGCCAGCAGCTTAGAAGGGGAAGGCGAGCAGTACTTC,CASSLEGEGEQYF
TRBV24-1,.,.,TRBJ1-2,TGTGCCACCAGTGACTCCCGTCACGAAGGGGGCTATGGCTACACCTTC,CATSDSRHEGGYGYTF
TRBV5-1,.,TRBD1,TRBJ1-2,TGCGCCAGCAGCTTGGGACAGGGGAGTGACTATGGCTACACCTTC,CASSLGQGSDYGYTF
TRBV15,.,TRBD1,TRBJ2-3,TGTGCCACCAGCAGCGGGACAGCTAGCACAGATACGCAGTATTTT,CATSSGTASTDTQYF
TRBV6-1,few,.,TRBJ1-1,TGTGCCAGCAGTGAATCAGAGAACACTGAAGCTTTCTTT,CASSESENTEAFF
TRBV3-1/TRBV3-2,.,.,TRBJ2-7,TGTGCCAGCAGCCAAGATTTGAGCTCCTACGAGCAGTACTTC,CASSQDLSSYEQYF
TRBV6-2/TRBV6-3,.,.,TRBJ1-2,TGTGCCAGCAGTCGGGACCCCGGGGCCCATGGCTACACCTTC,CASSRDPGAHGYTF
TRBV11-2,.,.,TRBJ2-1,TGTGCCAGCAGTTCACGACCGGCTGCCGCCATTGAGCAGTTCTTC,CASSSRPAAAIEQFF
TRBV6-5,few,TRBD1,TRBJ2-1,TGTGCCAGCAGGCCGGGACAGGATTACAATGAGCAGTTCTTC,CASRPGQDYNEQFF
TRBV11-3,.,.,TRBJ1-1,TGTGCCAGCAGCTTAGGAACGGGGGCCCGCTCCTCTGAAGCTTTCTTT,CASSLGTGARSSEAFF
TRBV28,.,TRBD2,TRBJ2-1,TGTGCCAGCAGTTTGAGTAGCGGGGGCCCCAACAATGAGCAGTTCTTC,CASSLSSGGPNNEQFF
TRBV5-1,once,.,TRBJ1-3,TGCGCCAGCAGCTTGGACGGGGGGCACAGCTTCTCTGGAAACACCATATATTTT,CASSLDGGHSFSGNTIYF
TRBV7-8,.,.,TRBJ1-2,TGTGCCAGCAGCTCCGAGTGGGCCCGTGGCTACACCTTC,CASSSEWARGYTF
TRBV9,.,TRBD1,TRBJ1-2,TGTGCCAGCAGCGTAGGATCCGGGACAGGGTATGGCTACACCTTC,CASSVGSGTGYGYTF
TRBV7-9,.,.,TRBJ1-1,TGTGCCAGCAGCTTATTGTCTCCCACTGAAGCTTTCTTT,CASSLLSPTEAFF
TRBV3-1/TRBV3-2,.,.,TRBJ1-2,TGTGCCAGCAGCCAAGCAAGGGGCTACACCTTC,CASSQARGYTF